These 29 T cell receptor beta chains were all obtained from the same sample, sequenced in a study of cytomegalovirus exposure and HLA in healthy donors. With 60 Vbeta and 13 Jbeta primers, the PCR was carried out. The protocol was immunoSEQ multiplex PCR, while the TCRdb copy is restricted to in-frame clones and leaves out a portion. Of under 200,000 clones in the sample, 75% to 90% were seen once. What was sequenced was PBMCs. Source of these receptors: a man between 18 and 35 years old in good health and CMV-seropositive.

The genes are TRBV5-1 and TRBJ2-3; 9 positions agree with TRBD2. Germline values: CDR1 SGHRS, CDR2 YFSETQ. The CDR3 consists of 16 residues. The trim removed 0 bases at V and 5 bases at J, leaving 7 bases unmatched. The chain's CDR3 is CASSLGLAGWEDTQYF. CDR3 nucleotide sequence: TGCGCCAGCAGCTTGGGCCTAGCGGGGTGGGAAGATACGCAGTATTTT.

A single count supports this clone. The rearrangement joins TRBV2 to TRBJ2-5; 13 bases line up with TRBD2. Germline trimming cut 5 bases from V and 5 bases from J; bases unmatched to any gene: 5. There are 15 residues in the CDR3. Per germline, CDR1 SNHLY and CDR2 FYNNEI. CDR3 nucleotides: TGTGCCAGCAGTAGACTAGCGGGGGGTAAGGAGACCCAGTACTTC. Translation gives CASSRLAGGKETQYF.

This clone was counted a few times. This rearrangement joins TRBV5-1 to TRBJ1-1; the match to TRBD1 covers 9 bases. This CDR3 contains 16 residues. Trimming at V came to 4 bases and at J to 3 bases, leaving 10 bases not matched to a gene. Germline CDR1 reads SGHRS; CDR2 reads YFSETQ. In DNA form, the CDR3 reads TGCGCCAGCAGCCCGGATGCGCGGGACAGGGACACTGAAGCTTTCTTT. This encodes CASSPDARDRDTEAFF.

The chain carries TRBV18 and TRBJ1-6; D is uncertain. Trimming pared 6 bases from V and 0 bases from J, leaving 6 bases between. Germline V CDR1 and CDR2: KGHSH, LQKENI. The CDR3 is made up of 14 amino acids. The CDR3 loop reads CASSPGSYNSPLHF. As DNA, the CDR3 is TGTGCCAGCTCTCCGGGCTCCTATAATTCACCCCTCCACTTT.

The CDR3 loop is CATSLVGASIPRDTQYF. In DNA, the CDR3 is TGTGCCACCTCCCTAGTAGGGGCCTCGATACCCAGGGATACGCAGTATTTT. The chain joins TRBV15 to TRBJ2-3; maybe TRBD1 (5 bases). Trimming pared 8 bases from V and 6 bases from J, leaving 27 bases between. Germline loops: CDR1 LNHNV, CDR2 YYDKDF (reference sequence). The CDR3 length is 17 residues.

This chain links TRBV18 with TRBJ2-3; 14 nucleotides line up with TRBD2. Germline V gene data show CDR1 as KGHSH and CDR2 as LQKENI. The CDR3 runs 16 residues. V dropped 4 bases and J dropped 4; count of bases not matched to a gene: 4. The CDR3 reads CASSRGLAGGADTQYF. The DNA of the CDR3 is TGTGCCAGCTCACGCGGACTAGCGGGGGGAGCAGATACGCAGTATTTT.

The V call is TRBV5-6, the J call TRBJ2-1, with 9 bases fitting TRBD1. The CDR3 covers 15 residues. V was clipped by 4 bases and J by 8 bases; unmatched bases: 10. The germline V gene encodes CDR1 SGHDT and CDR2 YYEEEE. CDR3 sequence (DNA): TGTGCCAGCAGCCAGTACGGGACAGGGACGGATGAGCAGTTCTTC. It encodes CASSQYGTGTDEQFF.

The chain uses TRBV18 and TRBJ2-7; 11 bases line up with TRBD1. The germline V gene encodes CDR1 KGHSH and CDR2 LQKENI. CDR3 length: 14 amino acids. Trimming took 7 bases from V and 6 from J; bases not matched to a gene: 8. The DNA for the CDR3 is TGTGCCAGCTTCAGGACAGGGGGCCGGCTCGAGCAGTACTTC. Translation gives CASFRTGGRLEQYF.

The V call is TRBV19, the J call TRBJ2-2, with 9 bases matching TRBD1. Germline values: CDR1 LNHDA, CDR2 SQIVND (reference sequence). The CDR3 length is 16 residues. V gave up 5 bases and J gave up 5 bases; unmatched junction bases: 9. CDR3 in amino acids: CASSPEPGQGTGELFF. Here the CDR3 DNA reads TGTGCCAGTAGTCCCGAACCGGGACAGGGAACCGGGGAGCTGTTTTTT.

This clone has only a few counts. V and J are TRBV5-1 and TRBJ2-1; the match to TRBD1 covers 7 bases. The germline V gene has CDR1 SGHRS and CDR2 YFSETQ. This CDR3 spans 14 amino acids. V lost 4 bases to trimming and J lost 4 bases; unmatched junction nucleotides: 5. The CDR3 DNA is TGCGCCAGCAGCCCAGGGACAGAGTACAATGAGCAGTTCTTC. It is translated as CASSPGTEYNEQFF.

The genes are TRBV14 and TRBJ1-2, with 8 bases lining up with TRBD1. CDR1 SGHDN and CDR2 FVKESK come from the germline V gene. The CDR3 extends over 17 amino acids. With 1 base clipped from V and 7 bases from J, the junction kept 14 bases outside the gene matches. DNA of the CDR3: TGTGCCAGCAGCCAAGTGCGACAGGGGAAAAGATTCGGTGGCTACACCTTC. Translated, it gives CASSQVRQGKRFGGYTF.

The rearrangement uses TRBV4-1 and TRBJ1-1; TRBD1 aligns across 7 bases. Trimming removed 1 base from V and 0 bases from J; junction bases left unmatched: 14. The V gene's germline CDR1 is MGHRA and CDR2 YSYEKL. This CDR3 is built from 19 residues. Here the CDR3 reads CASSQASAGTVDLNTEAFF. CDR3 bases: TGCGCCAGCAGCCAAGCATCCGCGGGGACAGTCGATCTGAACACTGAAGCTTTCTTT.

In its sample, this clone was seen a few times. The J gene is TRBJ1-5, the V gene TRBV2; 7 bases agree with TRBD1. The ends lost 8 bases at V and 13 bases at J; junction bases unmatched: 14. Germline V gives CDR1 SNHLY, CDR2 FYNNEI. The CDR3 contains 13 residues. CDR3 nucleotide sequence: TGTGCCAGCGGCCCGGGGGGGACAGTAGATCAGCATTTT. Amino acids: CASGPGGTVDQHF.

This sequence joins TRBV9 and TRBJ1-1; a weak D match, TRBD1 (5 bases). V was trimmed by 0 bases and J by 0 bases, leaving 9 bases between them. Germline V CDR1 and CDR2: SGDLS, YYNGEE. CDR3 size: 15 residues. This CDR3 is CASSVVPGMNTEAFF. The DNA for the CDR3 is TGTGCCAGCAGCGTAGTCCCAGGGATGAACACTGAAGCTTTCTTT.

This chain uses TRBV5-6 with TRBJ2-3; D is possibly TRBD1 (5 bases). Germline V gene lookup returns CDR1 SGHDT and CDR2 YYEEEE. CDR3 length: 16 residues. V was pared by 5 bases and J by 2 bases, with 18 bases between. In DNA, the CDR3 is TGTGCCAGCAGACCGAGCCCGACAGAAAACACAGATACGCAGTATTTT. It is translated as CASRPSPTENTDTQYF.

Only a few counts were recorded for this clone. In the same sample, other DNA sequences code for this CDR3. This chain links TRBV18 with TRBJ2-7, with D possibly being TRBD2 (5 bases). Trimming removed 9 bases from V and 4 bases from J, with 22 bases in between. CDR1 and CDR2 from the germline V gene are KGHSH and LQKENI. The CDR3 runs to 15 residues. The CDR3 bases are TGTGCCAGTTTTTACAAGGAGGAGGCGGCATACGAGCAGTACTTC. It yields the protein CASFYKEEAAYEQYF.

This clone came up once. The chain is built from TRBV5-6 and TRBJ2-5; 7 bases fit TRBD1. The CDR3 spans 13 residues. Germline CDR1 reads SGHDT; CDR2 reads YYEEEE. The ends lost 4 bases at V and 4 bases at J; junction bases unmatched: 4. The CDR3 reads CASSTGQRETQYF. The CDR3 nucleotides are TGTGCCAGCAGCACGGGACAGCGAGAGACCCAGTACTTC.

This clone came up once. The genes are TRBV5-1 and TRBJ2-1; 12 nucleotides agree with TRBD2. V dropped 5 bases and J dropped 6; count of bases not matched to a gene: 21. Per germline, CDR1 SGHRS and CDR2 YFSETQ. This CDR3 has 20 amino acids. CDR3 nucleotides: TGCGCCAGCAGTTCGGACAGTCGGCTAGCGGGGGGGGCCGGGGGCAATGAGCAGTTCTTC. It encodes CASSSDSRLAGGAGGNEQFF.

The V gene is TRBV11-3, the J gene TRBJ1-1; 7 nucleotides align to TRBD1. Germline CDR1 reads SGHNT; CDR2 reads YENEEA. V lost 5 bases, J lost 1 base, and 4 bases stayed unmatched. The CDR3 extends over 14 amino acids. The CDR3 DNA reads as TGTGCCAGCAGCAAACAGGGGCGGAACACTGAAGCTTTCTTT. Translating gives CASSKQGRNTEAFF.

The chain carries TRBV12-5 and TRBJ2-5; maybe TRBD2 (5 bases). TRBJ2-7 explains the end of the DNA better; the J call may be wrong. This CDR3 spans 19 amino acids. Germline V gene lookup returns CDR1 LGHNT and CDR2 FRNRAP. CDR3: CASGLGSGPTGIPYYEQYF. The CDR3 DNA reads TGTGCTAGTGGTTTGGGATCCGGGCCCACCGGGATCCCTTACTACGAGCAGTACTTC.

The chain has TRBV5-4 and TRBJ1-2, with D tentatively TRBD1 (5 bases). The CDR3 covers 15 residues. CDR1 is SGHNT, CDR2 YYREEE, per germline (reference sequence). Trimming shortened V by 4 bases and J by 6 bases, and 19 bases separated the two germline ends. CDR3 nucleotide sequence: TGTGCCAGCAGCGACCCTACGGAGGGACTCCATGGCTACACCTTC. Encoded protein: CASSDPTEGLHGYTF.

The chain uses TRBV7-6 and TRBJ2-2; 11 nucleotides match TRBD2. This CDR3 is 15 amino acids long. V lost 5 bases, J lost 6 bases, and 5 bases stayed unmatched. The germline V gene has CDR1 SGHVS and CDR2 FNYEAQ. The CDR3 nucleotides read TGTGCCAGCAGCAAACTAGCGGGGGTCCCCGGGGAGCTGTTTTTT. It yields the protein CASSKLAGVPGELFF.

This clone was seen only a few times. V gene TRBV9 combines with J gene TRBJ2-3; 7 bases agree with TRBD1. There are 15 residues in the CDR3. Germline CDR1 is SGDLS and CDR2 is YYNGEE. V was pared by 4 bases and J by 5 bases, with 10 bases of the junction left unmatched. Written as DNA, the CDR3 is TGTGCCAGCAGCCCCCGAGGGGGCATCGGAGATACGCAGTATTTT. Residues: CASSPRGGIGDTQYF.

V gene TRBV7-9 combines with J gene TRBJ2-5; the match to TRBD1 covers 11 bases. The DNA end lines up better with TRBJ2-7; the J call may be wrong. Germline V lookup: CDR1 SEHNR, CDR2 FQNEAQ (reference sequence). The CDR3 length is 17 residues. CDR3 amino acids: CASSISVLDRGRYEQYF. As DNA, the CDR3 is TGTGCCAGCAGCATCTCTGTACTGGACAGGGGGCGTTACGAGCAGTACTTC.

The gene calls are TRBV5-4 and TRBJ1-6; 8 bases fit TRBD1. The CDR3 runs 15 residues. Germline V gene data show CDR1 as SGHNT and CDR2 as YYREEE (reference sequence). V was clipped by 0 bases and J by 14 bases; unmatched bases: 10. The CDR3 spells CASSLGGQAVESLHF. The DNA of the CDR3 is TGTGCCAGCAGCTTGGGGGGACAGGCCGTTGAGTCCCTCCACTTT.

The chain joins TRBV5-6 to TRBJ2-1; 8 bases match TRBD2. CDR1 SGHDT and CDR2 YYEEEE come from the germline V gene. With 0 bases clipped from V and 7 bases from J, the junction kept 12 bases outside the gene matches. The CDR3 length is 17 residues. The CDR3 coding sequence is TGTGCCAGCAGCTTGGCGGGACTAGGGGGGGGGAGGAATGAGCAGTTCTTC. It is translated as CASSLAGLGGGRNEQFF.

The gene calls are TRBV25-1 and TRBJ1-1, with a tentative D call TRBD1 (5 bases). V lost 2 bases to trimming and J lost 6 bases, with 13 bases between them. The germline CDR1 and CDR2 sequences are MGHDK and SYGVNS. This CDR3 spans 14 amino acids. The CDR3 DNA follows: TGTGCCAGCAGTGAAATTCGGGCGGGGGCTGAAGCTTTCTTT. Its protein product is CASSEIRAGAEAFF.

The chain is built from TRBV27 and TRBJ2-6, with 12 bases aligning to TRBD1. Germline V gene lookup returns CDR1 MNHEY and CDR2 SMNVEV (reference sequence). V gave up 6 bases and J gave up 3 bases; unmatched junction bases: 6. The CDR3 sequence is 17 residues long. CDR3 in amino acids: CASRGGQGAFGANVLTF. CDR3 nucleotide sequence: TGTGCCAGCAGGGGGGGACAGGGGGCGTTTGGGGCCAACGTCCTGACTTTC.

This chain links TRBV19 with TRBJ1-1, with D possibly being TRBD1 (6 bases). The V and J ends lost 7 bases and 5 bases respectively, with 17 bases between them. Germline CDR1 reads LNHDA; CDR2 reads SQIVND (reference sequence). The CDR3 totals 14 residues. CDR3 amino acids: CASTLLKGVTEAFF. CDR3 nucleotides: TGTGCCAGTACCCTGCTGAAGGGGGTAACTGAAGCTTTCTTT.